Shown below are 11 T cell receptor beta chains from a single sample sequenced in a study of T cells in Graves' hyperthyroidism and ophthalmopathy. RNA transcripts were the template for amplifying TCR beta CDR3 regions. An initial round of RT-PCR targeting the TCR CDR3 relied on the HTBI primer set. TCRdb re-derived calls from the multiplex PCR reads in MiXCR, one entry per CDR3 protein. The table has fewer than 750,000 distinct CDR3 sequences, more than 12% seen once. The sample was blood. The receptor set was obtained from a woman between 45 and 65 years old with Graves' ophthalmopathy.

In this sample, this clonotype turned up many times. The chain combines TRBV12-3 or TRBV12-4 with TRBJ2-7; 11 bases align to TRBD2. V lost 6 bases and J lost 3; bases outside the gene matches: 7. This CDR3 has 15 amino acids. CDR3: CASRTGTSGVYEQYF. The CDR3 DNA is TGTGCCAGCAGAACCGGGACTAGCGGAGTCTACGAGCAGTACTTC.

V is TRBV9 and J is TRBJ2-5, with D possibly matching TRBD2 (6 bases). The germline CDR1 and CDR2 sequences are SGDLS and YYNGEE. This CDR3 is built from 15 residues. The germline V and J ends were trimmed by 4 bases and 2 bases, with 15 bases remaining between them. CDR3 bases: TGTGCCAGCAGCATAACGGGACTGCCTCAAGAGACCCAGTACTTC. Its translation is CASSITGLPQETQYF.

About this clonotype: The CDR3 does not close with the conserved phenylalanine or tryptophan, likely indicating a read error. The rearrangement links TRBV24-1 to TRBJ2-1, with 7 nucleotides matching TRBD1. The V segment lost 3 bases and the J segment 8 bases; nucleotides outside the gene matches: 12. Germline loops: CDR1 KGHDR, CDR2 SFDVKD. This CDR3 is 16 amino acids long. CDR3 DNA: TGTGCCACCAGTGATAGTGACAGGGTAATTACGTATGAGCAGTTCCTC. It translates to CATSDSDRVITYEQFL.

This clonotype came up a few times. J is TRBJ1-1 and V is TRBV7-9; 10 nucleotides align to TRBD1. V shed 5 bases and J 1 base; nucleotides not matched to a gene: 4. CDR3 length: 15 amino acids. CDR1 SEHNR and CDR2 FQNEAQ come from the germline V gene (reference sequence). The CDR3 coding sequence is TGTGCCAGCAGCGCCCGACAGGGGGCGAACACTGAAGCTTTCTTT. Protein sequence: CASSARQGANTEAFF.

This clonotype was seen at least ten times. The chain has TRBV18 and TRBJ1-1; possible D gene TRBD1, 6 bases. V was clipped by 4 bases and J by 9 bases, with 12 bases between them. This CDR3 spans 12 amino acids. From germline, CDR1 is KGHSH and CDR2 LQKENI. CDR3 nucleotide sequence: TGTGCCAGCTCACAACTACAGGGCCAAGCTTTCTTT. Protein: CASSQLQGQAFF.

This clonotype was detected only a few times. The CDR3 DNA is TGTGCCAGCAGCCAAACGGCAGAGACCCAGTACTTC. As protein: CASSQTAETQYF. The rearrangement joins TRBV4-2 to TRBJ2-5; no firm D call. The CDR3 spans 12 residues. V was shortened by 2 bases and J by 4 bases, with 5 bases between the two germline ends. Germline lookup yields CDR1 LGHNA and CDR2 YNFKEQ.

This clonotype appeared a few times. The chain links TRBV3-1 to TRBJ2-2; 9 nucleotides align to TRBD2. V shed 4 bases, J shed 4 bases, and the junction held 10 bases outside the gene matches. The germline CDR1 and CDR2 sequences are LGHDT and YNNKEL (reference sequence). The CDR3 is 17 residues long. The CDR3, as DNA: TGTGCCAGCAGCCCTCCGACTAGCGGAGCTATCACCGGGGAGCTGTTTTTT. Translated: CASSPPTSGAITGELFF. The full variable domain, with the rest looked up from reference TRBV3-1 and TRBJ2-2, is DTAVSQTPKYLVTQMGNDKSIKCEQNLGHDTMYWYKQDSKKFLKIMFSYNNKELIINETVPNRFSPKSPDKAHLNLHINSLELGDSAVYFCASSPPTSGAITGELFFGEGSRLTVL.

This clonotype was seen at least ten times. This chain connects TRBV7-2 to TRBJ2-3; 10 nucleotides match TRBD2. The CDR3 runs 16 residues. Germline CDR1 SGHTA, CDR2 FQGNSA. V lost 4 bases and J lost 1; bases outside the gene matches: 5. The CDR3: CASSSRTSGGTDTQYF. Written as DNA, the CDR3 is TGTGCCAGCAGCTCGCGGACTAGCGGTGGCACAGATACGCAGTATTTT.

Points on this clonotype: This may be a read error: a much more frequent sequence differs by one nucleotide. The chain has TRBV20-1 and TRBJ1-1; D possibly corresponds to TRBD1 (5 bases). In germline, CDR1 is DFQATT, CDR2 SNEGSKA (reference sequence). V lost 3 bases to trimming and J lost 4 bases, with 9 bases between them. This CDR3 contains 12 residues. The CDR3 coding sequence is TGCAGTGCTAGCCCCAGGGCCACTGAAGCTTTCTTT. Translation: CSASPRATEAFF.

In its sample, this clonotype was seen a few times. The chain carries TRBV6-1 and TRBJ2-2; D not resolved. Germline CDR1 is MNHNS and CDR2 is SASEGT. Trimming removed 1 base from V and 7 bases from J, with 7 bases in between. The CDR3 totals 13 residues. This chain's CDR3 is CASSEVPDGELFF. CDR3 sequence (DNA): TGTGCCAGCAGTGAAGTTCCGGACGGGGAGCTGTTTTTT.

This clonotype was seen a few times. CDR3 region: CASTPTGQGTGELFF. CDR3 sequence (DNA): TGTGCCAGTACCCCGACAGGACAGGGCACCGGGGAGCTGTTTTTT. The gene calls are TRBV19 and TRBJ2-2; TRBD1 aligns across 8 bases. Germline CDR1 reads LNHDA; CDR2 reads SQIVND (reference sequence). This CDR3 has 15 amino acids. Unmatched junction bases numbered 8, after V lost 7 bases and J lost 4 bases.